This is a list of T cell receptor beta chains from one sample in a study of shared clonotypes between healthy human individuals. The method was immunoSEQ multiplex PCR; TCRdb's version includes in-frame clones alone and lacks a portion of them. This table holds about 480,000 clones, 60% to 85% found once. Sequencing was done on a sample of PBMCs. The source of these receptors is a woman in her 40s in good health. Some clones in this sample may be carry-over from other donors' samples. The CDR3 runs from the conserved cysteine through the conserved F or W. D genes are given only for firm matches. Clone size is shown for a subset of rows, as once, few, many or a class of expanded clone.

NA	TRBV28	TRBD2	TRBJ2-3	TGTGCCAGTCCGCCGCGGGCGGGAGGGCTCACAGATACGCAGTATTTT	CASPPRAGGLTDTQYF
NA	TRBV6-4	TRBD2	TRBJ2-3	TGTGCCAGCAGTGCTAGCGGGAGTCTCACCGATACGCAGTATTTT	CASSASGSLTDTQYF
NA	TRBV18	TRBD1	TRBJ1-2	TGTGCCAGCTCACGCCGGGACAGTTCAAACTATGGCTACACCTTC	CASSRRDSSNYGYTF
few	TRBV10-2	NA	TRBJ2-7	TGCGCCAGCAGTGAGGCTAGCCCAGACTACTACGAGCAGTACTTC	CASSEASPDYYEQYF
NA	TRBV5-1	TRBD2	TRBJ2-1	TGCGCCAGCAGCGGGGACTATTACAATGAGCAGTTCTTC	CASSGDYYNEQFF
NA	TRBV19	TRBD2	TRBJ2-7	TGTGCCAGTAGTTCTAGCGGGAGTGACTTCCACGAGCAGTACTTC	CASSSSGSDFHEQYF
NA	TRBV28	NA	TRBJ1-1	TGTGCCACCGGCGGTAGGGTTTACACTGAAGCTTTCTTT	CATGGRVYTEAFF
few	TRBV5-1	TRBD2	TRBJ2-3	TGCGCCAGCAGCTTGGCGGTTAGCGGGAGAGGAACAGATACGCAGTATTTT	CASSLAVSGRGTDTQYF
NA	TRBV5-4	TRBD2	TRBJ2-3	TGTGCCAGCAGCTTGAAGGCGGGGGCAGATACGCAGTATTTT	CASSLKAGADTQYF
NA	TRBV19	TRBD1	TRBJ1-5	TGTGCCAGTAGTATAAGACCAGACAGGGGCCTTAATCAGCCCCAGCATTTT	CASSIRPDRGLNQPQHF
few	TRBV27	TRBD1	TRBJ2-3	TGTGCCAGCAGCCCTAGGGGGACAGTGGTGCAAGATACGCAGTATTTT	CASSPRGTVVQDTQYF
NA	TRBV6-5	NA	TRBJ2-7	TGTGCCAGCAGTGCGCATGACAGTACCTCCTACGAGCAGTACTTC	CASSAHDSTSYEQYF
NA	TRBV9	NA	TRBJ2-5	TGTGCCAGCAGCGTAGCGACAGAGGGGTGGGAGACCCAGTACTTC	CASSVATEGWETQYF
NA	TRBV29-1	TRBD1	TRBJ1-2	TGCAGCGTTGAAGACGACAGGGAAATCGGCTACACCTTC	CSVEDDREIGYTF
NA	TRBV7-9	NA	TRBJ1-4	TGTGCCGGAAAACAGACCCTTAATGAAAAACTGTTTTTT	CAGKQTLNEKLFF
NA	TRBV5-1	TRBD2	TRBJ2-1	TGCGCCAGCAGCTTTGTTGCAAGTCTAAGCGGGAGGCAAAATGAGCAGTTCTTC	CASSFVASLSGRQNEQFF
NA	TRBV7-2	NA	TRBJ2-7	TGTGCCAGCAGCCGTATGGGGGTGAACTACGAGCAGTACTTC	CASSRMGVNYEQYF
NA	TRBV18	TRBD2	TRBJ2-3	TGTGCCAGCTCAACTAGCGGAGGATTCACAGATACGCAGTATTTT	CASSTSGGFTDTQYF